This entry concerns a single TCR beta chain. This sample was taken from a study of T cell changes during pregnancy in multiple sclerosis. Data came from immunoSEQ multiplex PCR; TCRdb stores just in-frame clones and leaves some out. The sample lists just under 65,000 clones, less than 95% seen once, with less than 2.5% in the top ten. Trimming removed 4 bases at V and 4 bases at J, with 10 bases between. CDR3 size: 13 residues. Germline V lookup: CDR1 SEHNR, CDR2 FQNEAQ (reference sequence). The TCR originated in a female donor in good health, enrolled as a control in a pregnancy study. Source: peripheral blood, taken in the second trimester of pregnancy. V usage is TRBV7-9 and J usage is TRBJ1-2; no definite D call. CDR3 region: CASSYGSPYGYTF. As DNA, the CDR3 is TGTGCCAGCAGCTATGGGAGCCCCTATGGCTACACCTTC. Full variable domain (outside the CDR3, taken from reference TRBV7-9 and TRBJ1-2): DTGVSQNPRHKITKRGQNVTFRCDPISEHNRLYWYRQTLGQGPEFLTYFQNEAQLEKSRLLSDRFSAERPKGSFSTLEIQRTEQGDSAMYLCASSYGSPYGYTFGSGTRLTVV.